This T cell receptor beta chain was captured in a study of blood T cell repertoires in COVID-19 (TCRdb year 2020). About the full investigation: The collaborator samples originated in the United States, Italy and Spain and spanned the acute and convalescent phases of COVID-19. The samples were drawn from two sources: the first 160 participants of the ongoing ImmuneRACE study, and 1,254 subjects contributed by 6 global collaborators. Sample metadata almost always included a de-identified subject ID, COVID-19 status, age in years and sex. Deeply sampled blood TCRbeta repertoires from subjects exposed to, actively infected with, or recovered from COVID-19 were included in the dataset. Where available, HLA class I and class II types were obtained from metadata supplied by the sample provider rather than from assay-based typing. The prospective study material was composed of cDNA or gDNA derived from T cells, B-cell-depleted T cells, or PBMCs. The repertoires were made available in a free public database intended to serve as a resource for research on the immune response to SARS-CoV-2. Here is what the overall study found, with its caveats: The amount of clinical and demographic metadata varied by source and participant and was provided uncurated.

Participants in the prospective study were enrolled through a virtual design, were aged 18 to 89 years, and lived in roughly 25 United States geographic areas. In the prospective study, participants were assigned to cohorts based on the clinical history participants reported in a screening survey and a study questionnaire. For ImmuneRACE Cohort 3, a participant was defined as recovered based on two consecutive negative NP/OP PCR tests, clearance by a healthcare professional, or resolution of symptoms. In the prospective study, whole blood, serum and a nasopharyngeal or oropharyngeal swab were collected from each participant by mobile phlebotomists. Prospective study participants could optionally give additional blood draws and questionnaires over a roughly two-month period. Blood samples from the prospective study were shipped frozen or at room temperature prior to DNA extraction. CDR1 MRHNA and CDR2 SNTAGT are derived from the germline V gene. Trimming removed 0 bases from V and 7 bases from J, leaving 6 bases between the germline ends. Measured from the cysteine to the phenylalanine, the CDR3 is 12 residues long. The entry retains the CDR3 DNA only, 36 bases that are in frame from base 1.

TCRbeta CDR3 regions were amplified from genomic DNA using the immunoSEQ Assay, a bias-controlled multiplex PCR. For the original study's pipeline: Nucleated cell counts per sample were estimated from amplification of reference gene primers within the assay. Sequence reads were collapsed and filtered to measure the absolute abundance of every unique TCRbeta CDR3 rearrangement. For each sample, productive Simpson clonality was calculated by taking the square root of Simpson's diversity index across productive rearrangements. Sourced from immuneACCESS, this table was stored by TCRdb with only in-frame sequences that have V and J called. A share of the clones is absent; for the studies checked, an unresolved V gene accounts for under half, and the remainder has no known explanation. V, J and clone size are those of that table, while D and trimming were read from the DNA. For this sample the table gives over 150,000 clones, of which 85% were detected only once. The ten largest clones add up to more than 5.5% of the sample.

Remarks on this clone: Which antigen it targets is not known. There are no base qualities to consult, and no much larger clone falls within one base.

Recombination linked TRBV6-4 to TRBJ1-1; the D gene identity is not certain. The receptor's source is a middle-aged man who had recovered from COVID-19. Sequencing was done on a sample of PBMCs or T cells enriched from blood (not recorded which). The DNA is as follows: TGTGCCAGCAGTGACTCCCGAGGTGAAGCTTTCTTT. This codes for CASSDSRGEAFF.